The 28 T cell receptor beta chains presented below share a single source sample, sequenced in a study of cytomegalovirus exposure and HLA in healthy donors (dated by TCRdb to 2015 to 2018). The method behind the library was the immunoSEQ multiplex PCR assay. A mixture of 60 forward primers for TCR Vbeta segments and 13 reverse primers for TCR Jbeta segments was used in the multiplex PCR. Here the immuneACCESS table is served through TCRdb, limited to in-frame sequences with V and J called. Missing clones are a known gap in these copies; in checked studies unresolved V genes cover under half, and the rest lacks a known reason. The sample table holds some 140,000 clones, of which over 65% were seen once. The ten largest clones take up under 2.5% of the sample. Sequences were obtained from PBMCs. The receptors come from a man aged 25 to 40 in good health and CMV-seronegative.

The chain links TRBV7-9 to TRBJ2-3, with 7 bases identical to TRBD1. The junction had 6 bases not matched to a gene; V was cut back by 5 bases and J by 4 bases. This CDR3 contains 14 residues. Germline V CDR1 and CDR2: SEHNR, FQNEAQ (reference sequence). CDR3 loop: CASSPGQYSDTQYF. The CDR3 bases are TGTGCCAGCAGCCCGGGACAGTACTCAGATACGCAGTATTTT.

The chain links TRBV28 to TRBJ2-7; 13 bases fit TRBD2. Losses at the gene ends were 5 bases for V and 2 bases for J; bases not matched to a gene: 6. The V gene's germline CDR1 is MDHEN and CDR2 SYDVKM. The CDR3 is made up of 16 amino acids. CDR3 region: CASSPETSGGTYEQYF. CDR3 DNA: TGTGCCAGCAGTCCAGAGACTAGCGGGGGGACCTACGAGCAGTACTTC.

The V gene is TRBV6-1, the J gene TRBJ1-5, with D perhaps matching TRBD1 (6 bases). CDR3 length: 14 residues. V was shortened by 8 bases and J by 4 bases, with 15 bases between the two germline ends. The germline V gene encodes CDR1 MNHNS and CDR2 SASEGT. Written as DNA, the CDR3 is TGTGCCAGCGCATGGGGAGGGGGAAATCAGCCCCAGCATTTT. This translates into CASAWGGGNQPQHF.

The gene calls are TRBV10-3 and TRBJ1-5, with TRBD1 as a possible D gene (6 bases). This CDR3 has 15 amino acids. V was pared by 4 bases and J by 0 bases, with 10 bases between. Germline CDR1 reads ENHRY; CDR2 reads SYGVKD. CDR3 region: CAISARGYSNQPQHF. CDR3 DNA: TGTGCCATCAGTGCCAGGGGATATAGCAATCAGCCCCAGCATTTT.

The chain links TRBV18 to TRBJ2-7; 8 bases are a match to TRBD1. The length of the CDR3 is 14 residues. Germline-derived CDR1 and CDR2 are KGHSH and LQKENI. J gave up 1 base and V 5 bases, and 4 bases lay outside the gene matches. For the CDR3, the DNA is TGTGCCAGCTCAAGGACAGGGAATTCCTACGAGCAGTACTTC. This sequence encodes CASSRTGNSYEQYF.

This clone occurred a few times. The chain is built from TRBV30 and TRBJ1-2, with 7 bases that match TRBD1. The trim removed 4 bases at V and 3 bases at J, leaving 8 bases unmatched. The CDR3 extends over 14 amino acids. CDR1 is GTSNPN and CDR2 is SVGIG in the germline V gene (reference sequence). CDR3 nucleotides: TGTGCCTGGACCAGGGACAGCTCTTACTATGGCTACACCTTC. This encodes CAWTRDSSYYGYTF.

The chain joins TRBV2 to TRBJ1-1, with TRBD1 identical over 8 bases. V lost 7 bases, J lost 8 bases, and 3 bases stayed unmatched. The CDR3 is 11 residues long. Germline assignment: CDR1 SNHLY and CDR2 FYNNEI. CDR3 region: CASTGGSEAFF. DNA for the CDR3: TGTGCCAGCACAGGGGGCTCAGAAGCTTTCTTT.

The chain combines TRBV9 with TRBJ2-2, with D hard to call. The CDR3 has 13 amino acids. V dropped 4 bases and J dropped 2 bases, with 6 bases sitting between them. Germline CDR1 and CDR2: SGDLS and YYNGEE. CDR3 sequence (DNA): TGTGCCAGCAGCCCCCCTAACACCGGGGAGCTGTTTTTT. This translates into CASSPPNTGELFF.

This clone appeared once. The CDR3 spells CASSPTAGSRVDEQFF. Written as DNA, the CDR3 is TGCGCCAGCAGCCCAACGGCAGGGTCCCGAGTGGATGAGCAGTTCTTC. This chain joins TRBV4-1 and TRBJ2-1; D may be TRBD1 (5 bases). The CDR3 is 16 amino acids. V was clipped by 4 bases and J by 8 bases, with 21 bases between them. Germline V gene lookup returns CDR1 MGHRA and CDR2 YSYEKL.

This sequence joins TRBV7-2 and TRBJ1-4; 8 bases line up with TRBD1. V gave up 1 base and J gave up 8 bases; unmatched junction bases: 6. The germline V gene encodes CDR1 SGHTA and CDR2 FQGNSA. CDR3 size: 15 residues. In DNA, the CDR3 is TGTGCCAGCAGCTTAGGACAGGGGTTCGGAGAAAAACTGTTTTTT. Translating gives CASSLGQGFGEKLFF.

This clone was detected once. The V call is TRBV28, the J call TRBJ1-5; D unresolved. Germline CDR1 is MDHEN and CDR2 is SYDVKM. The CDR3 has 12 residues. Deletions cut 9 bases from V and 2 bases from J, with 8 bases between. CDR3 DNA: TGTGCCAGTCAAGAGGGCAATCAGCCCCAGCATTTT. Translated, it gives CASQEGNQPQHF.

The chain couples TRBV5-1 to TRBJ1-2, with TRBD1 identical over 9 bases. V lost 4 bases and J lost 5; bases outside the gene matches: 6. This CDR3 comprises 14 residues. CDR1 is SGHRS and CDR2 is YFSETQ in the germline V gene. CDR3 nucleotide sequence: TGCGCCAGCAGCCCCGGGACAGGGCATTATGGCTACACCTTC. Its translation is CASSPGTGHYGYTF. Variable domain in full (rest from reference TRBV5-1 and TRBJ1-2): KAGVTQTPRYLIKTRGQQVTLSCSPISGHRSVSWYQQTPGQGLQFLFEYFSETQRNKGNFPGRFSGRQFSNSRSEMNVSTLELGDSALYLCASSPGTGHYGYTFGSGTRLTVV.

The CDR3 sequence is CASSEDGGTATNEKLFF. In DNA form, the CDR3 reads TGTGCCAGCAGTGAAGACGGAGGGACGGCAACTAATGAAAAACTGTTTTTT. V is TRBV2 and J is TRBJ1-4; weak D call: TRBD1 (5 bases). Germline CDR1 reads SNHLY; CDR2 reads FYNNEI. CDR3 length: 17 amino acids. V was shortened by 1 base and J by 0 bases, with 12 bases between the two germline ends. Full variable domain (missing parts from reference TRBV2 and TRBJ1-4): EPEVTQTPSHQVTQMGQEVILRCVPISNHLYFYWYRQILGQKVEFLVSFYNNEISEKSEIFDDQFSVERPDGSNFTLKIRSTKLEDSAMYFCASSEDGGTATNEKLFFGSGTQLSVL.

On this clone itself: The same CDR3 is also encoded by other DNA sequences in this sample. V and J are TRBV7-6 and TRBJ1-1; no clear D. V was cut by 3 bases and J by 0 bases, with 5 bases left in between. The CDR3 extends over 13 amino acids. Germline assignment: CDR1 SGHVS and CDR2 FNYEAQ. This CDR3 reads CASSLSVNTEAFF. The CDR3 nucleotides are TGTGCCAGCAGCTTGTCAGTGAACACTGAAGCTTTCTTT.

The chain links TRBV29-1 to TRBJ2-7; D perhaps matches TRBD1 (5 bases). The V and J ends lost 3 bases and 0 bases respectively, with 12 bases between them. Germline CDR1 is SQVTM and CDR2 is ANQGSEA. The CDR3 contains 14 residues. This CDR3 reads CSVEFQGRSYEQYF. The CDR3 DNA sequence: TGCAGCGTTGAGTTCCAGGGTCGCTCCTACGAGCAGTACTTC.

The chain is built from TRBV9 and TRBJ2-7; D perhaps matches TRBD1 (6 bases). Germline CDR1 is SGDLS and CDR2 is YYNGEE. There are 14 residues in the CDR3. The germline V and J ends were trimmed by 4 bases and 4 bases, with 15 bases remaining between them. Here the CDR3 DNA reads TGTGCCAGCAGCCGGACACAGGGCCCGTACGAGCAGTACTTC. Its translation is CASSRTQGPYEQYF. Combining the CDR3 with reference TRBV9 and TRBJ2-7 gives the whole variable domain DSGVTQTPKHLITATGQRVTLRCSPRSGDLSVYWYQQSLDQGLQFLIQYYNGEERAKGNILERFSAQQFPDLHSELNLSSLELGDSALYFCASSRTQGPYEQYFGPGTRLTVT.

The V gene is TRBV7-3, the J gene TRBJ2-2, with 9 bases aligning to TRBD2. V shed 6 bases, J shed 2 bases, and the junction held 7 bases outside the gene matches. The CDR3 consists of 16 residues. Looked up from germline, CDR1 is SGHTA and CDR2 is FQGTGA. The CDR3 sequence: CASSSLAGFNTGELFF. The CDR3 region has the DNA TGTGCCAGCAGTAGCCTAGCGGGATTTAACACCGGGGAGCTGTTTTTT. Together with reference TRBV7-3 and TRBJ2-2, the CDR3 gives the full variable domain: GAGVSQTPSNKVTEKGKYVELRCDPISGHTALYWYRQSLGQGPEFLIYFQGTGAADDSGLPNDRFFAVRPEGSVSTLKIQRTERGDSAVYLCASSSLAGFNTGELFFGEGSRLTVL.

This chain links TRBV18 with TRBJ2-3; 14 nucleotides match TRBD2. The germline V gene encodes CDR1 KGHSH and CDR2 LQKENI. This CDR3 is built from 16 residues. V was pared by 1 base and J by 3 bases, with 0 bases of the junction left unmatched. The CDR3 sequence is CASSPRTSGGTDTQYF. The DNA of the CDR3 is TGTGCCAGCTCACCACGGACTAGCGGGGGGACAGATACGCAGTATTTT.

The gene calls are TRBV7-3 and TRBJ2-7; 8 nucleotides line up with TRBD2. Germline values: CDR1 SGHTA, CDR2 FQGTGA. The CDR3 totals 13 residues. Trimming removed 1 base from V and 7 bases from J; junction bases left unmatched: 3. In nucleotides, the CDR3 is TGTGCCAGCAGCTTAATGTCGGGGGGGGAGCAGTACTTC. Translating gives CASSLMSGGEQYF.

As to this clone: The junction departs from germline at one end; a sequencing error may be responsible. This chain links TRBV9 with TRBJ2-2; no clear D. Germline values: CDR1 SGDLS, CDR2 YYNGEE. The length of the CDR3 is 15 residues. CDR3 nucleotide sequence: TGTGCCAGCGGCGTGAGAGGTGTAGTCACCGGGGAGCTGTTTTTT. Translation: CASGVRGVVTGELFF.

In nucleotides, the CDR3 is TGTGCCAGCAGCTTAGGCAGGGGCTTTAGTTATCGCACAGATACGCAGTATTTT. Amino acid sequence: CASSLGRGFSYRTDTQYF. The chain recombines TRBV11-2 with TRBJ2-3; maybe TRBD1 (6 bases). The CDR3 contains 18 residues. Germline V gene lookup returns CDR1 SGHAT and CDR2 FQNNGV. V shed 1 base and J shed 1 base, with 18 bases lying between them.

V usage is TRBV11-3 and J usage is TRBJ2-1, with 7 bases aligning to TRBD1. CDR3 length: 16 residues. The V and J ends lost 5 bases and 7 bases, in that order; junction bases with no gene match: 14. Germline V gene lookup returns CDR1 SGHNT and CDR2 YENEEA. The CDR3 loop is CASSASRDSRLNEQFF. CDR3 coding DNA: TGTGCCAGCAGCGCCTCCCGGGACAGTAGATTGAATGAGCAGTTCTTC.

CDR3 in amino acids: CASSDEGIVGRTQYF. The CDR3 DNA reads as TGTGCCAGCAGTGACGAGGGTATAGTAGGTAGGACCCAGTACTTC. The gene calls are TRBV6-1 and TRBJ2-5, with D possibly TRBD2 on 5 matching bases. Germline V lookup: CDR1 MNHNS, CDR2 SASEGT. V lost 3 bases and J lost 7, with 18 bases in between. The CDR3 covers 15 residues.

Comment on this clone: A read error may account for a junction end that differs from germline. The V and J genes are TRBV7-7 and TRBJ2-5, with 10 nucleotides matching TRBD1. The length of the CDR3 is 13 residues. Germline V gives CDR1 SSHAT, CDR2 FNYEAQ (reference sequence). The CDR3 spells CASSGDRGETQYF. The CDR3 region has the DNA TGTGCTAGCAGCGGGGACAGGGGAGAGACCCAGTACTTC. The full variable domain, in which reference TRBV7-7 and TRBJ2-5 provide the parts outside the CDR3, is GAGVSQSPRYKVTKRGQDVTLRCDPISSHATLYWYQQALGQGPEFLTYFNYEAQPDKSGLPSDRFSAERPEGSISTLTIQRTEQRDSAMYRCASSGDRGETQYFGPGTRLLVL.

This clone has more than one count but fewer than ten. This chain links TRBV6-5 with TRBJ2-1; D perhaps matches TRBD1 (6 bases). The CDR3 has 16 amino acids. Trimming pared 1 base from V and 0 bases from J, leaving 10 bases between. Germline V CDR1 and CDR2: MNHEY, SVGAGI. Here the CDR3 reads CASSYFQGSSYNEQFF. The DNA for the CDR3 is TGTGCCAGCAGTTACTTTCAGGGGAGCTCCTACAATGAGCAGTTCTTC.

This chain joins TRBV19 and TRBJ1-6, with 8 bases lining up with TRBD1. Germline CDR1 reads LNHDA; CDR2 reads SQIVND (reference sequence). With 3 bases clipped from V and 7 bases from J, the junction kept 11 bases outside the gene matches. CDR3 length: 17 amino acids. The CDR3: CASSISLQGARNSPLHF. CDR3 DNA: TGTGCCAGTAGTATCTCTCTTCAGGGGGCTCGAAATTCACCCCTCCACTTT.

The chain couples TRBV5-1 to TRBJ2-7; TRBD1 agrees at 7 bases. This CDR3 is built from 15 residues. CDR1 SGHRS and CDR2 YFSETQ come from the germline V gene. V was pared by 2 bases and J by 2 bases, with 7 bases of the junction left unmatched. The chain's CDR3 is CASSLTQGIAYEQYF. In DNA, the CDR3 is TGCGCCAGCAGCTTAACACAGGGGATTGCCTACGAGCAGTACTTC.

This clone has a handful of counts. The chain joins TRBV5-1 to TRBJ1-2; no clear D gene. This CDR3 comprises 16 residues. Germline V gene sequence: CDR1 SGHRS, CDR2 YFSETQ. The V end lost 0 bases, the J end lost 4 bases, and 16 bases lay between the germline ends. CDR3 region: CASSLVSGFGGYGYTF. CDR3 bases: TGCGCCAGCAGCTTGGTATCCGGGTTCGGAGGCTATGGCTACACCTTC.